Presented here are 29 T cell receptor beta chains from one specimen sequenced in a study of T-cell reconstitution after alpha-beta-depleted transplantation in children. Using unique molecular identifiers, the investigators prepared the TCRbeta library. MiXCR, run by TCRdb on the PCR reads, gives a single entry per CDR3 protein. The sample holds over 150,000 distinct CDR3 sequences, around 7% seen once. The sample consisted of PBMCs, taken before TCRalphabeta/CD19-depleted stem cell transplant. These receptors originate from a boy younger than 10 with acute lymphoblastic leukemia, due to receive a stem cell transplant.

There are many counts of this clonotype. V usage is TRBV7-9 and J usage is TRBJ2-7; D is possibly TRBD2 (7 bases). Germline-derived CDR1 and CDR2 are SEHNR and FQNEAQ (reference sequence). CDR3 size: 16 residues. The V end was cut by 1 base, the J end by 3 bases, with 16 bases between. The CDR3 bases are TGTGCCAGCAGCTTAGTCGGGGGCGGGAGATACTACGAGCAGTACTTC. Its translation is CASSLVGGGRYYEQYF.

The chain is built from TRBV2 and TRBJ2-3, with D unresolved. Trimming took off 4 bases at V and 4 bases at J, with 9 bases between the two ends. Germline assignment: CDR1 SNHLY and CDR2 FYNNEI. The CDR3 is 13 amino acids. The DNA of the CDR3 is TGTGCCAGCAGTGCTTTACCGGCAGATACGCAGTATTTT. This gives the protein CASSALPADTQYF.

The chain recombines TRBV7-6 with TRBJ2-1; perhaps TRBD2 as D (6 bases). CDR3 length: 16 amino acids. Germline assignment: CDR1 SGHVS and CDR2 FNYEAQ. V shed 5 bases and J shed 0 bases, with 14 bases lying between them. The CDR3 sequence is CASSIRAGSSYNEQFF. The CDR3 nucleotides are TGTGCCAGCAGCATCAGGGCGGGGAGCTCCTACAATGAGCAGTTCTTC.

In this sample, this clonotype turned up many times. The rearrangement uses TRBV7-8 and TRBJ1-1; the match to TRBD1 covers 8 bases. In germline, CDR1 is SGHVS, CDR2 FQNEAQ. J was trimmed by 0 bases and V by 4 bases; bases with no gene match: 7. The length of the CDR3 is 16 residues. The CDR3 sequence: CASSSRTGRMNTEAFF. For the CDR3, the DNA is TGTGCCAGCAGCTCTAGGACAGGGAGAATGAACACTGAAGCTTTCTTT.

The rearrangement joins TRBV2 to TRBJ2-3; possibly TRBD2 for D (5 bases). The V end was cut by 7 bases, the J end by 6 bases, with 14 bases between. CDR1 SNHLY and CDR2 FYNNEI come from the germline V gene. The CDR3 spans 13 residues. For the CDR3, the DNA is TGTGCCAGCATTGGGGAGTGGGCGGATACGCAGTATTTT. Translating it yields CASIGEWADTQYF.

To note about this clonotype: This clone may be a read error of a much larger clone one base away. The chain is built from TRBV28 and TRBJ1-1, with D possibly matching TRBD1 (6 bases). The V end was cut by 8 bases, the J end by 1 base, with 20 bases between. CDR1 MDHEN and CDR2 SYDVKM come from the germline V gene. The CDR3 covers 16 residues. The CDR3 sequence: CASGGTRETKNTEAFF. CDR3 nucleotides: TGTGCCAGCGGAGGGACAAGGGAAACAAAGAACACTGAAGCTTTCTTT. The full variable domain, its missing parts supplied by reference TRBV28 and TRBJ1-1, is DVKVTQSSRYLVKRTGEKVFLECVQDMDHENMFWYRQDPGLGLRLIYFSYDVKMKEKGDIPEGYSVSREKKERFSLILESASTNQTSMYLCASGGTRETKNTEAFFGQGTRLTVV.

The V call is TRBV5-6, the J call TRBJ2-2; 9 bases fit TRBD1. Germline CDR1 SGHDT, CDR2 YYEEEE. The CDR3 runs to 14 residues. V was pared by 0 bases and J by 6 bases, with 0 bases of the junction left unmatched. The CDR3 loop is CASSLGTGAGELFF. The CDR3 DNA reads as TGTGCCAGCAGCTTGGGGACAGGGGCCGGGGAGCTGTTTTTT.

This clonotype was detected ten times or more. The gene calls are TRBV20-1 and TRBJ2-7, with 11 bases fitting TRBD2. The CDR3 length is 14 residues. Trimming at V came to 5 bases and at J to 4 bases, leaving 7 bases not matched to a gene. Germline V lookup: CDR1 DFQATT, CDR2 SNEGSKA (reference sequence). This CDR3 reads CSAGGTSGLYEQYF. CDR3 DNA sequence: TGCAGTGCTGGCGGGACTAGCGGACTTTACGAGCAGTACTTC.

This clonotype was recorded many times. This chain joins TRBV30 and TRBJ1-1; possible D gene TRBD1, 5 bases. Germline lookup yields CDR1 GTSNPN and CDR2 SVGIG (reference sequence). This CDR3 is 12 amino acids long. The germline V and J ends were trimmed by 1 base and 7 bases, with 10 bases remaining between them. The CDR3 DNA reads TGTGCCTGGAGTGCAGGGTTCGGTGAAGCTTTCTTT. It specifies CAWSAGFGEAFF.

In this sample, this clonotype turned up a few times. The gene calls are TRBV7-9 and TRBJ2-3; 8 bases agree with TRBD1. Per germline, CDR1 SEHNR and CDR2 FQNEAQ (reference sequence). This CDR3 has 15 amino acids. V shed 5 bases, J shed 3 bases, and the junction held 7 bases outside the gene matches. For the CDR3, the DNA is TGTGCCAGCAGCGTCGGACAGGGTAGAACAGATACGCAGTATTTT. Its protein is CASSVGQGRTDTQYF. Drawing the rest from reference TRBV7-9 and TRBJ2-3, the complete variable domain is DTGVSQNPRHKITKRGQNVTFRCDPISEHNRLYWYRQTLGQGPEFLTYFQNEAQLEKSRLLSDRFSAERPKGSFSTLEIQRTEQGDSAMYLCASSVGQGRTDTQYFGPGTRLTVL.

The chain is built from TRBV5-1 and TRBJ2-7; 7 bases map to TRBD1. Germline V gives CDR1 SGHRS, CDR2 YFSETQ. This CDR3 spans 14 amino acids. V trimming: 4 bases; J trimming: 3 bases; junction bases outside the gene matches: 7. The CDR3 DNA sequence: TGCGCCAGCAGCGTGACAGGGCCCCTCTACGAGCAGTACTTC. It yields the protein CASSVTGPLYEQYF.

The V and J genes are TRBV6-2 or TRBV6-3 and TRBJ2-2; D is uncertain. The V end was cut by 6 bases, the J end by 6 bases, with 11 bases between. Germline V gene data show CDR1 as MNHEY and CDR2 as SVGEGT. The CDR3 runs to 13 residues. CDR3 sequence reads: CASSITAAGELFF. In DNA, the CDR3 is TGTGCCAGCAGCATCACGGCGGCCGGGGAGCTGTTTTTT.

This clonotype was seen ten or more times. The chain recombines TRBV2 with TRBJ2-1; D is possibly TRBD1 or TRBD2 (6 bases each). The V gene's germline CDR1 is SNHLY and CDR2 FYNNEI. This CDR3 comprises 17 residues. Trimming stripped 0 bases from V and 4 bases from J, with 16 bases between. As DNA, the CDR3 is TGTGCCAGCAGTGAAGCGACGAGCCGGGGGCCTTACAATGAGCAGTTCTTC. The encoded protein is CASSEATSRGPYNEQFF.

This sequence joins TRBV7-2 and TRBJ2-4; 11 bases fit TRBD2. Germline CDR1 and CDR2: SGHTA and FQGNSA. The trim removed 1 base at V and 8 bases at J, leaving 7 bases unmatched. The CDR3 covers 16 residues. The CDR3 region has the DNA TGTGCCAGCAGCTTAGTCCTAGCGGGGGGCGGAGACATTCAGTACTTC. This sequence encodes CASSLVLAGGGDIQYF.

This clonotype was seen many times. DNA for the CDR3: TGTGCCAGCAGCTTAAACTCTTGGAATGAGCAGTTCTTC. Encoded protein: CASSLNSWNEQFF. The chain is built from TRBV13 and TRBJ2-1; no clear D. The CDR3 has 13 amino acids. V gave up 2 bases and J gave up 7 bases, with 9 bases separating them. Germline V gives CDR1 PRHDT, CDR2 FYEKMQ (reference sequence).

This clonotype was recorded at least ten times. DNA for the CDR3: TGTGCCAGCAGCTCTACTAGCGGGAGTTACAATGAGCAGTTCTTC. Protein sequence: CASSSTSGSYNEQFF. The chain recombines TRBV7-9 with TRBJ2-1; 11 positions match TRBD2. CDR3 size: 15 residues. The germline V gene has CDR1 SEHNR and CDR2 FQNEAQ (reference sequence). V was clipped by 4 bases and J by 4 bases; unmatched bases: 3.

Ten or more counts support this clonotype. The V call is TRBV12-3 or TRBV12-4, the J call TRBJ2-7, with no clear D. Trimming removed 3 bases from V and 2 bases from J, with 11 bases in between. The CDR3 covers 14 residues. The CDR3 is CASSFQELTYEQYF. The CDR3 DNA follows: TGTGCCAGCAGTTTCCAGGAGTTGACCTACGAGCAGTACTTC.

This clonotype was recorded at least ten times. V gene TRBV14 combines with J gene TRBJ2-1, with no clear D. CDR1 and CDR2 (germline): SGHDN, FVKESK. The CDR3 loop spans 16 amino acids. With 0 bases removed from V and 2 bases from J, the gap between germline ends came to 11 bases. CDR3 coding DNA: TGTGCCAGCAGCCAAGAAAGAGTCGGCGCCTACAATGAGCAGTTCTTC. Translating it yields CASSQERVGAYNEQFF.

This clonotype was seen repeatedly, ten times or more. The chain employs TRBV18 and TRBJ2-1; no clear D. This CDR3 has 15 amino acids. CDR1 is KGHSH, CDR2 LQKENI, per germline. V gave up 3 bases and J gave up 8 bases, with 17 bases separating them. The CDR3 DNA follows: TGTGCCAGCTCACCTACGCGTCGTCTAAGGGATGAGCAGTTCTTC. Its translation is CASSPTRRLRDEQFF.

This clonotype was seen ten or more times. The chain combines TRBV29-1 with TRBJ1-1, with D perhaps matching TRBD1 (5 bases). The CDR3 extends over 12 amino acids. Germline CDR1 is SQVTM and CDR2 is ANQGSEA. The CDR3 here is CSHRGGNTEAFF. CDR3 DNA: TGCAGTCATAGGGGTGGGAACACTGAAGCTTTCTTT.

There are many counts of this clonotype. The chain joins TRBV12-3 or TRBV12-4 to TRBJ2-7, with 7 nucleotides matching TRBD1. This CDR3 has 14 residues. With V trimmed by 5 bases and J by 6 bases, 10 bases remained unmatched. This chain's CDR3 is CASSTTGSAGEQYF. In DNA, the CDR3 is TGTGCCAGCAGTACGACAGGGTCGGCCGGCGAGCAGTACTTC.

There are many counts of this clonotype. This chain joins TRBV20-1 and TRBJ1-2; D perhaps matches TRBD1 (5 bases). Between the trimmed V and J ends, which lost 6 bases and 3 bases, there was a span of 17 bases. Germline V gene sequence: CDR1 DFQATT, CDR2 SNEGSKA (reference sequence). The CDR3 runs 14 residues. The CDR3 DNA sequence: TGCAGTGCCGCCCCGTGGGGCGAAGACTATGGCTACACCTTC. Its translation: CSAAPWGEDYGYTF.

This clonotype was observed a handful of times. V gene TRBV7-2 combines with J gene TRBJ2-1; a possible D gene is TRBD2 (5 bases). Trimming shortened V by 6 bases and J by 10 bases, and 10 bases separated the two germline ends. Germline-derived CDR1 and CDR2 are SGHTA and FQGNSA. The CDR3 totals 11 residues. This chain's CDR3 is CASRSIAEQFF. CDR3 nucleotides: TGTGCCAGCAGGAGCATAGCGGAGCAGTTCTTC.

At least ten counts were recorded for this clonotype. The V and J genes are TRBV6-5 and TRBJ2-2; D call uncertain. The length of the CDR3 is 13 residues. Germline V CDR1 and CDR2: MNHEY, SVGAGI. V was pared by 5 bases and J by 3 bases, with 7 bases between. The CDR3 here is CASSNEDTGELFF. The CDR3 nucleotides read TGTGCCAGCAGTAACGAGGACACCGGGGAGCTGTTTTTT.

This rearrangement joins TRBV11-2 to TRBJ1-1; D uncertain. V lost 0 bases to trimming and J lost 0 bases, with 23 bases between them. In germline, CDR1 is SGHAT, CDR2 FQNNGV. This CDR3 has 20 amino acids. The CDR3 sequence: CASSLEAAPFLALMNTEAFF. The CDR3 bases are TGTGCCAGCAGCTTAGAGGCAGCTCCCTTTTTGGCCCTCATGAACACTGAAGCTTTCTTT.

This chain uses TRBV28 with TRBJ1-5; the match to TRBD1 covers 7 bases. The CDR3 is 15 amino acids. Germline CDR1 MDHEN, CDR2 SYDVKM. V shed 5 bases and J 3 bases; nucleotides not matched to a gene: 7. The CDR3 nucleotides read TGTGCCAGCAGTACCGGGACAGATTTCAATCAGCCCCAGCATTTT. Encoded protein: CASSTGTDFNQPQHF.

This clonotype was detected ten times or more. This chain uses TRBV5-1 with TRBJ2-7; D is ambiguous. Per germline, CDR1 SGHRS and CDR2 YFSETQ. V was trimmed by 9 bases and J by 4 bases, leaving 14 bases between them. This CDR3 spans 12 amino acids. CDR3 in amino acids: CAILADGYEQYF. CDR3 bases: TGCGCCATCTTGGCCGACGGGTACGAGCAGTACTTC.

With respect to this clonotype: It may be a read error: a sequence one base away is much more abundant. The conserved phenylalanine or tryptophan is not found at the CDR3 terminus, so this likely reflects a read error. The V call is TRBV20-1, the J call TRBJ1-5; D unclear. The CDR3 length is 15 residues. V was trimmed by 0 bases and J by 0 bases, leaving 9 bases between them. The germline CDR1 and CDR2 sequences are DFQATT and SNEGSKA (reference sequence). CDR3 protein: CSARDPGDSNQPQHY. CDR3 nucleotide sequence: TGCAGTGCTAGAGATCCCGGGGATAGCAATCAGCCCCAGCATTAT.

The chain links TRBV29-1 to TRBJ1-6; weak D call: TRBD1 (5 bases). The CDR3 runs to 11 residues. Germline values: CDR1 SQVTM, CDR2 ANQGSEA. V dropped 6 bases and J dropped 14 bases, with 14 bases sitting between them. CDR3 sequence reads: CSVLTAGALHF. CDR3 in DNA: TGCAGCGTCCTCACCGCGGGGGCCCTCCACTTT.